This is a list of T cell receptor beta chains from one sample in a study of molecular identifiers for immune sequencing clone quantification. TCRdb redid the calling of the PCR reads with MiXCR, one entry per CDR3 protein. The sample has over 550,000 distinct CDR3 sequences, about 25% seen once. The sample comprised naive CD8+ T cells from blood, with Jurkat cell RNA spiked in. The receptors were gathered from a human donor in good health. Some libraries in this study had Jurkat cell RNA spiked in. Both conserved end residues are part of each CDR3. Each record gives: V gene, D gene, J gene, clone size, CDR3 DNA, CDR3 protein. The D gene is left open where the match is weak. Clone size, where shown, is once, few, many, or a class for clones that have expanded.

v_gene: TRBV6-1; d_gene: NA; j_gene: TRBJ2-4; abundance: many; CDR3nt: TGTGCCAGCGGGGATTGGTCTGGCCCATCGATTCAGTACTTC; CDR3aa: CASGDWSGPSIQYF
v_gene: TRBV4-3; d_gene: NA; j_gene: TRBJ2-5; abundance: many; CDR3nt: TGCGCCAGCAGCCAATCCACGGGACTTCCTCAAGAGACCCAGTACTTC; CDR3aa: CASSQSTGLPQETQYF
v_gene: TRBV11-2; d_gene: NA; j_gene: TRBJ1-1; abundance: NA; CDR3nt: TGTGCCAGCAGCTCAAGCCAGGGAATAGACACTGAAGCTTTCTTT; CDR3aa: CASSSSQGIDTEAFF
v_gene: TRBV10-3; d_gene: TRBD2; j_gene: TRBJ2-7; abundance: many; CDR3nt: TGTGCCATCAGTGAGTCTGGACTAGTCGACTACGAGCAGTACTTC; CDR3aa: CAISESGLVDYEQYF
v_gene: TRBV4-3; d_gene: NA; j_gene: TRBJ2-5; abundance: many; CDR3nt: TGCGCCAGCAGCCAAGGGCCACACGAGACCCAGTACTTC; CDR3aa: CASSQGPHETQYF
v_gene: TRBV12-3/TRBV12-4; d_gene: NA; j_gene: TRBJ2-2; abundance: few; CDR3nt: TGTGCCAGCAGTTTATTAAACAGGGCCTACGGGGAGCTGTTTTTT; CDR3aa: CASSLLNRAYGELFF
v_gene: TRBV5-6; d_gene: NA; j_gene: TRBJ1-1; abundance: NA; CDR3nt: TGTGCCAGCAGCTTGGCGTTGCAGGATCAAGCTTTCTTT; CDR3aa: CASSLALQDQAFF
v_gene: TRBV5-6; d_gene: TRBD2; j_gene: TRBJ2-3; abundance: NA; CDR3nt: TGTGCCAGCAGCGACTCTAGCGGGGGCCTGCAGTATTTT; CDR3aa: CASSDSSGGLQYF
v_gene: TRBV7-9; d_gene: TRBD2; j_gene: TRBJ2-1; abundance: once; CDR3nt: TGTGCCAGCAGCTTACTAGCGGGAGCGGTCAATGAGCAGTTCTTC; CDR3aa: CASSLLAGAVNEQFF
v_gene: TRBV27; d_gene: NA; j_gene: TRBJ2-7; abundance: few; CDR3nt: TGTGCCAGCAGTTTATCTGGCAGGGGAGGTAACGAGCAGTACTTC; CDR3aa: CASSLSGRGGNEQYF
v_gene: TRBV27; d_gene: NA; j_gene: TRBJ2-2; abundance: many; CDR3nt: TGTGCCACTACTTGGGGCGGTACCCTGGCCGGGGAGCTGTTTTTT; CDR3aa: CATTWGGTLAGELFF
v_gene: TRBV29-1; d_gene: TRBD2; j_gene: TRBJ2-7; abundance: many; CDR3nt: TGCAGCGTTGAATCCTTTTCAGCGGGGAGTTACGAGCAGTACTTC; CDR3aa: CSVESFSAGSYEQYF
v_gene: TRBV7-9; d_gene: NA; j_gene: TRBJ2-7; abundance: many; CDR3nt: TGTGCCAGCAGCAGCACCGGGTCTTCTAGCCACGAGCAGTACTTC; CDR3aa: CASSSTGSSSHEQYF
v_gene: TRBV19; d_gene: NA; j_gene: TRBJ2-3; abundance: NA; CDR3nt: TGTGCCAGTAGTATTGGCTGGGACACCAGGTATTTT; CDR3aa: CASSIGWDTRYF
v_gene: TRBV3-1; d_gene: NA; j_gene: TRBJ2-1; abundance: few; CDR3nt: TGTGCCAGCAGCCAAGGGGTAGCGGTCGATGAGCAGTTCTTC; CDR3aa: CASSQGVAVDEQFF
v_gene: TRBV28; d_gene: NA; j_gene: TRBJ1-6; abundance: many; CDR3nt: TGTGCCACCCAGACGGACGGCTCCTATAATTCACCCCTCCACTTT; CDR3aa: CATQTDGSYNSPLHF
v_gene: TRBV5-1; d_gene: NA; j_gene: TRBJ1-1; abundance: many; CDR3nt: TGCGCCAGCAGCTCAGAGGACAGCCACAACACTGAAGCTTTCTTT; CDR3aa: CASSSEDSHNTEAFF
v_gene: TRBV16; d_gene: NA; j_gene: TRBJ1-1; abundance: few; CDR3nt: TGTGCCAGCAGCCAATCCATGGGCGGCACTGAAGCTTTCTTT; CDR3aa: CASSQSMGGTEAFF
v_gene: TRBV4-3; d_gene: TRBD1; j_gene: TRBJ1-1; abundance: many; CDR3nt: TGCGCCAGCAGCCAGGATAACAGGGGGAGTCGGACTGAAGCTTTCTTT; CDR3aa: CASSQDNRGSRTEAFF
v_gene: TRBV27; d_gene: TRBD1; j_gene: TRBJ1-1; abundance: NA; CDR3nt: TGTGCCAGCAGCTACCAGGCAGGGGGCGGCACTGAAGCTTACTTT; CDR3aa: CASSYQAGGGTEAYF
v_gene: TRBV13; d_gene: TRBD2; j_gene: TRBJ2-7; abundance: many; CDR3nt: TGTGCCAGCAGCCCGGCGGGGGACGAGCAGTACTTC; CDR3aa: CASSPAGDEQYF
v_gene: TRBV12-3/TRBV12-4; d_gene: NA; j_gene: TRBJ2-7; abundance: many; CDR3nt: TGTGCCAGCAGTGGACAGAGAACCTACGAGCAGTACTTC; CDR3aa: CASSGQRTYEQYF
v_gene: TRBV20-1; d_gene: NA; j_gene: TRBJ2-7; abundance: few; CDR3nt: TGCAGTGCTTCAACTGACTACCAACTAAAAGGGCAGTACTTC; CDR3aa: CSASTDYQLKGQYF
v_gene: TRBV11-2; d_gene: TRBD2; j_gene: TRBJ2-5; abundance: few; CDR3nt: TGTGCCAGCAGCCGGGGACTAGCGGGAGCTGAGACCCAGTACTTC; CDR3aa: CASSRGLAGAETQYF
v_gene: TRBV6-2/TRBV6-3; d_gene: NA; j_gene: TRBJ1-5; abundance: few; CDR3nt: TGTGCCAGCAGTTACAGTCAGGGTATCCAGCCCCAGCATTTT; CDR3aa: CASSYSQGIQPQHF
v_gene: TRBV7-9; d_gene: NA; j_gene: TRBJ2-1; abundance: few; CDR3nt: TGTGCCAGCAGCTTAGTGGCTAATTCGAATGAGCAGTTCTTC; CDR3aa: CASSLVANSNEQFF
v_gene: TRBV27; d_gene: TRBD2; j_gene: TRBJ2-7; abundance: many; CDR3nt: TGTGCCAGCAGCTTAACGGGACTAGCAGTATACGAGCAGTACTTC; CDR3aa: CASSLTGLAVYEQYF
v_gene: TRBV5-4; d_gene: TRBD2; j_gene: TRBJ2-3; abundance: few; CDR3nt: TGTGCCAGCAGCTTGTCCGGGGGGATGTTCCCAGATACGCAGTATTTT; CDR3aa: CASSLSGGMFPDTQYF
v_gene: TRBV7-9; d_gene: NA; j_gene: TRBJ1-6; abundance: few; CDR3nt: TGTGCCAGCAGCCCAAAGGACAGCTTTAATTCACCCCTCCACTTT; CDR3aa: CASSPKDSFNSPLHF
v_gene: TRBV14; d_gene: NA; j_gene: TRBJ1-2; abundance: NA; CDR3nt: TGTGCCATCAGCAGAAGACAGGATCTCTCCCTCTATGGCTACACCTTC; CDR3aa: CAISRRQDLSLYGYTF
v_gene: TRBV6-5; d_gene: NA; j_gene: TRBJ2-1; abundance: NA; CDR3nt: TGTGCCACCTCCGGGACCACTGAGCAGTTCTTC; CDR3aa: CATSGTTEQFF
v_gene: TRBV5-4; d_gene: TRBD2; j_gene: TRBJ2-5; abundance: few; CDR3nt: TGTGCCAGCAGCTTTGGGCTAGCGGGGCCTCAAGAGACCCAGTACTTC; CDR3aa: CASSFGLAGPQETQYF
v_gene: TRBV4-1; d_gene: NA; j_gene: TRBJ2-6; abundance: NA; CDR3nt: TGCGCCAGCAGCCAGACAGGCTCTGGGGCCAACGTCCTGACTTTC; CDR3aa: CASSQTGSGANVLTF
v_gene: TRBV30; d_gene: NA; j_gene: TRBJ2-1; abundance: NA; CDR3nt: TGTGCCTGGAGTCCAGGATACAATGAGCAGTCCTTC; CDR3aa: CAWSPGYNEQSF
v_gene: TRBV20-1; d_gene: NA; j_gene: TRBJ1-5; abundance: many; CDR3nt: TGCAGTGCTAGAGATAGGACAGCGAGGGGTCAGCCCCAGCATTTT; CDR3aa: CSARDRTARGQPQHF
v_gene: TRBV30; d_gene: TRBD2; j_gene: TRBJ2-1; abundance: few; CDR3nt: TGTGCCTGGAGTCCTCTTAGCGGGAGGGCCTACAATGAGCAGATCTTC; CDR3aa: CAWSPLSGRAYNEQIF
v_gene: TRBV28; d_gene: TRBD2; j_gene: TRBJ2-7; abundance: NA; CDR3nt: TGTGCCAGCAGTTTATCGTCGGGAGGTTGGTACGAGCAGTACTTC; CDR3aa: CASSLSSGGWYEQYF
v_gene: TRBV5-1; d_gene: TRBD1; j_gene: TRBJ2-1; abundance: few; CDR3nt: TGCGCCAGCAGCTTAACCGGGACAGGGGTCGATGAGCAGTTCTTC; CDR3aa: CASSLTGTGVDEQFF
v_gene: TRBV6-5; d_gene: NA; j_gene: TRBJ2-1; abundance: many; CDR3nt: TGTGCCAGCAGTTCCTACACTTACGTTGTCGGGGAGCAGTTCTTC; CDR3aa: CASSSYTYVVGEQFF
v_gene: TRBV9; d_gene: NA; j_gene: TRBJ1-5; abundance: NA; CDR3nt: TGTGCCAGCAGCGTAGGCAGGGTCAATCAGTCCCAGCATTTT; CDR3aa: CASSVGRVNQSQHF
v_gene: TRBV14; d_gene: NA; j_gene: TRBJ1-4; abundance: many; CDR3nt: TGTGCCAGCAGCCCCTTAAAAGGGGCTAATGAAAAACTGTTTTTT; CDR3aa: CASSPLKGANEKLFF
v_gene: TRBV28; d_gene: NA; j_gene: TRBJ1-2; abundance: many; CDR3nt: TGTGCCAGCAGTCCTACAGGGACGTATGGCTACACCTTC; CDR3aa: CASSPTGTYGYTF
v_gene: TRBV11-2; d_gene: NA; j_gene: TRBJ2-2; abundance: NA; CDR3nt: TGTGCCAGCAGCCCGGCGCAGCGCGTGAACACCGGGGAGCTGTTTTTT; CDR3aa: CASSPAQRVNTGELFF
v_gene: TRBV20-1; d_gene: NA; j_gene: TRBJ2-2; abundance: few; CDR3nt: TGCAGTGCCGAAACGATAGGCGAAACGAACACCGGGGAGCTGTTTTTT; CDR3aa: CSAETIGETNTGELFF
v_gene: TRBV11-2; d_gene: NA; j_gene: TRBJ2-1; abundance: NA; CDR3nt: TGTGCCAGCAGCTACTCGGACTACGATGAGCAGTTCTTC; CDR3aa: CASSYSDYDEQFF
v_gene: TRBV6-6; d_gene: TRBD1; j_gene: TRBJ1-1; abundance: NA; CDR3nt: TGTGCCAGCAAACTGGGACAGGGGGTGAACACTGAAGCTTTCTTT; CDR3aa: CASKLGQGVNTEAFF